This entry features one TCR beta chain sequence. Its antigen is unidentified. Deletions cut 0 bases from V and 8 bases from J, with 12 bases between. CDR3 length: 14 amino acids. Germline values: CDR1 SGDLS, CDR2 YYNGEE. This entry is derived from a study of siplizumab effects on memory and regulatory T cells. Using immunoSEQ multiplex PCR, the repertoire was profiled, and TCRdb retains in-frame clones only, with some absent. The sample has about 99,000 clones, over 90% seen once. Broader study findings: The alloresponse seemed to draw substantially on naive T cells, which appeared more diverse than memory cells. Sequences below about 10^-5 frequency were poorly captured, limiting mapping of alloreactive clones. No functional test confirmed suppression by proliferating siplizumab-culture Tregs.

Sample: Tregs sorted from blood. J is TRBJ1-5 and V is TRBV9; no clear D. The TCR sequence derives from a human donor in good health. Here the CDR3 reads CASSVDQVFKPQHF. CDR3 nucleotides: TGTGCCAGCAGCGTAGATCAGGTTTTCAAGCCCCAGCATTTT.